A single sample gave rise to the 22 T cell receptor beta chains below, sequenced in a study of T cells in Graves' hyperthyroidism and ophthalmopathy. RNA transcripts provided the source from which TCR beta CDR3 regions were amplified. The primer set for the first-round RT-PCR of the TCR CDR3 was HTBI. TCRdb passed the multiplex PCR reads through MiXCR, listing each CDR3 protein once. There are under 400,000 distinct CDR3 sequences in the sample; roughly 15% occur only once, and roughly a fifth lies in the top ten. Sequencing was performed on blood. The receptors shown here come from a woman aged 55 to 70 with Graves' ophthalmopathy.

This clonotype was found many times. The V call is TRBV3-1, the J call TRBJ2-5; 8 bases align to TRBD1. CDR3 length: 15 amino acids. V shed 3 bases and J 5 bases; nucleotides not matched to a gene: 8. Germline V gene data show CDR1 as LGHDT and CDR2 as YNNKEL (reference sequence). The CDR3 here is CASSHPTGAGETQYF. The CDR3 coding sequence is TGTGCCAGCAGCCACCCGACAGGGGCAGGCGAGACCCAGTACTTC.

This clonotype was found many times. The genes are TRBV2 and TRBJ2-7; TRBD1 matches 9 bases. CDR1 is SNHLY, CDR2 FYNNEI, per germline. This CDR3 comprises 14 residues. Losses at the gene ends were 5 bases for V and 4 bases for J; bases not matched to a gene: 6. DNA for the CDR3: TGTGCCAGCAGTTGGGACAGGGCCGCGTACGAGCAGTACTTC. It codes for CASSWDRAAYEQYF.

The table lists this clonotype with many counts. J is TRBJ2-3 and V is TRBV11-2, with D maybe TRBD2 (6 bases). The CDR3 is 15 amino acids. The germline CDR1 and CDR2 sequences are SGHAT and FQNNGV. Deletions cut 5 bases from V and 1 base from J, with 13 bases between. This CDR3 is CASSAHPGGTDTQYF. In nucleotides, the CDR3 is TGTGCCAGCAGCGCCCACCCGGGGGGCACAGATACGCAGTATTTT.

This clonotype has a handful of counts. The CDR3 loop is CASSLAGQGGVNYGYTF. CDR3 nucleotides: TGTGCCAGCAGCTTAGCGGGACAGGGTGGGGTTAACTATGGCTACACCTTC. The V call is TRBV7-8, the J call TRBJ1-2; TRBD1 agrees at 9 bases. This CDR3 is built from 17 residues. The germline V gene encodes CDR1 SGHVS and CDR2 FQNEAQ. J lost 1 base, V lost 0 bases, and 6 bases had no gene match. The full variable domain, in which reference TRBV7-8 and TRBJ1-2 provide the parts outside the CDR3, is GAGVSQSPRYKVAKRGQDVALRCDPISGHVSLFWYQQALGQGPEFLTYFQNEAQLDKSGLPSDRFFAERPEGSVSTLKIQRTQQEDSAVYLCASSLAGQGGVNYGYTFGSGTRLTVV.

There are many counts of this clonotype. The CDR3 sequence: CSARVNRGLSEQYF. Written as DNA, the CDR3 is TGCAGTGCTAGAGTTAACAGGGGGCTTTCCGAGCAGTACTTC. The chain employs TRBV20-1 and TRBJ2-7; 9 nucleotides match TRBD1. The CDR3 covers 14 residues. CDR1 is DFQATT, CDR2 SNEGSKA, per germline (reference sequence). V trimming: 1 base; J trimming: 6 bases; junction bases outside the gene matches: 7.

Many counts were recorded for this clonotype. The chain is built from TRBV11-2 and TRBJ2-7, with 8 bases that match TRBD2. This CDR3 has 14 amino acids. The junction had 4 bases not matched to a gene; V was cut back by 6 bases and J by 0 bases. CDR1 and CDR2 from the germline V gene are SGHAT and FQNNGV. The CDR3 reads CASSLSGTSYEQYF. CDR3 nucleotide sequence: TGTGCCAGCAGTCTTAGCGGGACCTCCTACGAGCAGTACTTC. The full variable domain, in which reference TRBV11-2 and TRBJ2-7 provide the parts outside the CDR3, is EAGVAQSPRYKIIEKRQSVAFWCNPISGHATLYWYQQILGQGPKLLIQFQNNGVVDDSQLPKDRFSAERLKGVDSTLKIQPAKLEDSAVYLCASSLSGTSYEQYFGPGTRLTVT.

This clonotype was found many times. The chain combines TRBV29-1 with TRBJ2-1; D uncertain. V was trimmed by 1 base and J by 9 bases, leaving 7 bases between them. This CDR3 spans 11 amino acids. The germline V gene has CDR1 SQVTM and CDR2 ANQGSEA. CDR3 in amino acids: CSVEGRAEQFF. The CDR3 DNA reads as TGCAGCGTTGAAGGTAGGGCTGAGCAGTTCTTC.

This clonotype was recorded at least ten times. The chain combines TRBV28 with TRBJ2-3, with 9 bases fitting TRBD1. The junction had 8 bases not matched to a gene; V was cut back by 5 bases and J by 5 bases. In germline, CDR1 is MDHEN, CDR2 SYDVKM. The CDR3 spans 15 residues. In nucleotides, the CDR3 is TGTGCCAGCAGTCAACAGGGGGCGCAAGGAGATACGCAGTATTTT. It codes for CASSQQGAQGDTQYF.

This chain uses TRBV5-1 with TRBJ1-2, with D maybe TRBD1 (5 bases). CDR1 SGHRS and CDR2 YFSETQ come from the germline V gene. With 0 bases removed from V and 7 bases from J, the gap between germline ends came to 13 bases. CDR3 size: 14 residues. CDR3 nucleotide sequence: TGCGCCAGCAGCTTGGATGGGACCCCCGGTGGCTACACCTTC. This gives the protein CASSLDGTPGGYTF. Combining the CDR3 with reference TRBV5-1 and TRBJ1-2 gives the whole variable domain KAGVTQTPRYLIKTRGQQVTLSCSPISGHRSVSWYQQTPGQGLQFLFEYFSETQRNKGNFPGRFSGRQFSNSRSEMNVSTLELGDSALYLCASSLDGTPGGYTFGSGTRLTVV.

In this sample, this clonotype turned up many times. This sequence joins TRBV30 and TRBJ1-2; D perhaps matches TRBD1 (5 bases). V was trimmed by 2 bases and J by 7 bases, leaving 14 bases between them. The germline V gene has CDR1 GTSNPN and CDR2 SVGIG (reference sequence). CDR3 length equals 13 residues. The CDR3 region is CAWSLSGRGGYTF. The CDR3 coding sequence is TGTGCCTGGAGTCTATCGGGGCGCGGTGGCTACACCTTC. Looking up the rest from reference TRBV30 and TRBJ1-2 gives the full variable domain: SQTIHQWPATLVQPVGSPLSLECTVEGTSNPNLYWYRQAAGRGLQLLFYSVGIGQISSEVPQNLSASRPQDRQFILSSKKLLLSDSGFYLCAWSLSGRGGYTFGSGTRLTVV.

This clonotype was counted ten times or more. V is TRBV30 and J is TRBJ1-5; D is unresolved. The CDR3 totals 13 residues. V shed 2 bases and J shed 3 bases, with 8 bases lying between them. The germline CDR1 and CDR2 sequences are GTSNPN and SVGIG (reference sequence). The CDR3 coding sequence is TGTGCCTGGAGTCACGGCTTCAATCAGCCCCAGCATTTT. This codes for CAWSHGFNQPQHF.

This clonotype was detected ten times or more. The chain links TRBV2 to TRBJ2-5, with TRBD2 identical over 8 bases. The CDR3 is 15 amino acids. Germline V gives CDR1 SNHLY, CDR2 FYNNEI. After removal of 5 bases from V and 2 bases from J, the junction contained 7 bases not matched to a gene. The CDR3, as DNA: TGTGCCAGCAGTCGTGCTGCGGGAGGTCAAGAGACCCAGTACTTC. Its translation: CASSRAAGGQETQYF.

This chain links TRBV6-9 with TRBJ1-2, with 7 bases lining up with TRBD1. V was pared by 2 bases and J by 5 bases, with 8 bases of the junction left unmatched. The CDR3 runs 15 residues. Looked up from germline, CDR1 is MNHGY and CDR2 is SVAAGI. The CDR3 sequence is CASSYNEGASYGYTF. In DNA, the CDR3 is TGTGCCAGCAGTTATAATGAGGGGGCTAGTTATGGCTACACCTTC.

This clonotype was observed a few times. The chain is built from TRBV7-6 and TRBJ1-2; the match to TRBD1 covers 8 bases. The V gene's germline CDR1 is SGHVS and CDR2 FNYEAQ. Unmatched junction bases numbered 2, after V lost 5 bases and J lost 3 bases. The CDR3 is 13 amino acids. The CDR3 loop is CASSQGQDYGYTF. CDR3 sequence (DNA): TGTGCCAGCAGCCAGGGACAGGACTATGGCTACACCTTC.

This clonotype was seen more than once but under ten times. The rearrangement uses TRBV11-2 and TRBJ2-7; D is perhaps TRBD2 (6 bases). CDR3 length: 13 residues. In germline, CDR1 is SGHAT, CDR2 FQNNGV. Trimming cost V 2 bases and J 3 bases, with 8 bases left between them. The CDR3 DNA sequence: TGTGCCAGCAGCTTACCAGCGGGCTACGAGCAGTACTTC. This gives the protein CASSLPAGYEQYF.

The chain employs TRBV19 and TRBJ2-7; 9 nucleotides match TRBD1. The CDR3 is made up of 14 amino acids. CDR1 LNHDA and CDR2 SQIVND come from the germline V gene (reference sequence). V shed 8 bases and J 1 base; nucleotides not matched to a gene: 6. The CDR3 loop is CASCRDRESYEQYF. The CDR3, as DNA: TGTGCCAGTTGCCGGGACAGGGAATCCTACGAGCAGTACTTC.

This clonotype appeared a few times. This chain links TRBV2 with TRBJ1-6; 8 positions match TRBD1. The V gene end was trimmed by 8 bases and the J gene end by 7 bases; junction bases not matched to a gene: 4. The CDR3 sequence is 13 residues long. CDR1 is SNHLY and CDR2 is FYNNEI in the germline V gene. The CDR3 region is CASRTGINSPLHF. The CDR3, as DNA: TGTGCCAGCCGGACAGGGATAAATTCACCCCTCCACTTT.

This clonotype came up a few times. This rearrangement joins TRBV4-1 to TRBJ1-5; D is ambiguous. The CDR3 covers 14 residues. Germline assignment: CDR1 MGHRA and CDR2 YSYEKL. Trimming stripped 3 bases from V and 0 bases from J, with 6 bases between. This CDR3 reads CASSQIYSNQPQHF. CDR3 DNA sequence: TGCGCCAGCAGCCAGATCTATAGCAATCAGCCCCAGCATTTT.

The chain uses TRBV7-9 and TRBJ2-2; D is ambiguous. Trimming left V 3 bases short and J 10 bases short, with 3 bases between. Germline V gives CDR1 SEHNR, CDR2 FQNEAQ (reference sequence). This CDR3 has 10 amino acids. The CDR3 loop is CASSFLELFF. The DNA of the CDR3 is TGTGCCAGCAGCTTCCTGGAGCTGTTTTTT.

This clonotype has a count of ten or more. This rearrangement joins TRBV12-3 or TRBV12-4 to TRBJ2-3; D perhaps matches TRBD2 (6 bases). V lost 10 bases and J 9 bases, leaving 20 bases between the germline ends. The CDR3 contains 13 residues. As DNA, the CDR3 is TGTGCCACTGGGACTGGGCCCCGGGGGACGCAGTATTTT. Translation gives CATGTGPRGTQYF.

There are many counts of this clonotype. This chain uses TRBV7-9 with TRBJ1-2; D uncertain. Germline V gene sequence: CDR1 SEHNR, CDR2 FQNEAQ (reference sequence). V was shortened by 7 bases and J by 2 bases, with 17 bases between the two germline ends. The CDR3 consists of 15 residues. The CDR3: CASTPQGRSNYGYTF. The CDR3 DNA sequence: TGTGCCAGCACCCCGCAAGGGAGGTCGAACTATGGCTACACCTTC.

Worth noting for this clonotype: The junction shows a germline mismatch at one end, possibly a read error. V usage is TRBV5-1 and J usage is TRBJ2-2; D is unresolved. CDR1 is SGHRS and CDR2 is YFSETQ in the germline V gene. The CDR3 totals 15 residues. CDR3 sequence (DNA): TGCACCAGCAGCTTGGAGACTTCGAACACCGGGGAGCTGTTTTTT. Protein sequence: CTSSLETSNTGELFF.